This T cell receptor beta chain was captured in a study of lymphopenia after photon versus proton radiotherapy. Whole-study findings and limits: Post-nadir TCR diversity decline inversely tracked overall survival among those who died.

The V segment lost 5 bases and the J segment 1 base; nucleotides outside the gene matches: 8. Germline values: CDR1 MDHEN, CDR2 SYDVKM. The CDR3 is 15 amino acids. The method was immunoSEQ multiplex PCR; TCRdb's version includes in-frame clones alone and lacks a portion of them. Of 37,000 or so clones in the sample, around 84% were seen once. Remarks on this clone: The antigen is undetermined.

The origin of this receptor is a woman in her 70s with pancreatic cancer. Some clones in this sample may be carry-over from other donors' samples. Here the sequenced sample was peripheral blood, taken from a patient treated with proton-based radiotherapy. The V and J genes are TRBV28 and TRBJ2-7, with 7 bases lining up with TRBD1. Written as DNA, the CDR3 is TGTGCCAGCAGTGTAAACCGGGACAGTTCCTACGAGCAGTACTTC. Its translation: CASSVNRDSSYEQYF.